This T cell receptor beta chain came from a study of blood T cell repertoires in COVID-19. In the study overall: Samples came from the United States, Italy and Spain, spanning acute and convalescent COVID-19. T cells, B-cell-depleted T cells, or PBMCs provided the cDNA or gDNA that served as material.

Per the original methods: Counts of nucleated cells, estimated from reference gene primer amplification, were obtained. Repertoires were generated with immunoSEQ multiplex PCR, while TCRdb's copy carries only in-frame clones and drops some. The V and J calls and the clone size are those of that table, but D and trimming were determined from the DNA. The sample has tens of thousands of clones, approximately 83% seen once. The CDR3 extends over 14 amino acids. The V and J ends lost 4 bases and 5 bases, in that order; junction bases with no gene match: 4. Germline lookup yields CDR1 SGHDN and CDR2 FVKESK.

The chain links TRBV14 to TRBJ2-5; 10 positions match TRBD1. The receptor was derived from a man between 65 and 80 years old with active COVID-19. Source material: peripheral blood. DNA for the CDR3: TGTGCCAGCAGCCTGGACAGGGGGTACGAGACCCAGTACTTC. Protein product: CASSLDRGYETQYF. The variable domain in full, with the rest retrieved from reference TRBV14 and TRBJ2-5, is EAGVTQFPSHSVIEKGQTVTLRCDPISGHDNLYWYRRVMGKEIKFLLHFVKESKQDESGMPNNRFLAERTGGTYSTLKVQPAELEDSGVYFCASSLDRGYETQYFGPGTRLLVL.